This T cell receptor (beta chain) is drawn from a study of T cells in Graves' hyperthyroidism and ophthalmopathy (dated by TCRdb to 2018 to 2020). In the study overall: Peripheral blood samples were taken at the time of initial diagnosis, prior to any treatment. For training and testing, the 95 to 100 patients in the discovery cohort were randomly divided in a 7:3 ratio. In addition, the study compared T-cell repertoires in thyroid tissue and in blood from five or six Graves' hyperthyroidism patients. The paper reports TCR Vbeta CDR3 sequencing of fewer than 150 peripheral blood samples: 43 ophthalmopathy, approximately 74 hyperthyroidism and 17 progressor patients. An independent validation cohort of around 19 hyperthyroidism patients and approximately 16 patients who later progressed to ophthalmopathy tested prospective prediction of ophthalmopathy. After blood sampling, hyperthyroidism patients were treated with methimazole at a starting dose of 30 mg daily, and ophthalmopathy patients were treated with high-dose intravenous methylprednisolone. A discovery cohort of fewer than 110 patients, roughly 45 with Graves' ophthalmopathy and 55 to 60 with stable Graves' hyperthyroidism, was used to find distinguishing TCR V-J signatures. What the research found in general, with its limitations: No statistical method was used to set the sample size in advance, and investigators knew the group allocation. A model built on a 13 V-J signature distinguished ophthalmopathy from stable hyperthyroidism, reaching roughly 88% sensitivity and about 81% specificity in cross-validation and 80%/75% in testing. Most expanded thyroid clonotypes (frequency above 0.001) were also found in blood, which suggests that blood repertoires may mirror thyroid immune responses. During validation, the model predicted progression to ophthalmopathy a median of roughly six months ahead of onset, with roughly 65% sensitivity and about 72% specificity.

Trimming leaves V shorter by 8 bases and J shorter by 7 bases, with the junction holding 11 bases beyond the gene matches. Measured from the cysteine to the phenylalanine, the CDR3 is 14 residues long. Kept here is only the CDR3 DNA, which spans 42 bases and is read in frame from base 1. From a lookup of the germline V gene, CDR1 and CDR2 are SGHTA and FQGNSA. TCR beta CDR3 regions were amplified from RNA transcripts. The first round of RT-PCR for the TCR CDR3 was performed with the HTBI primer set and the Qiagen OneStep RT-PCR kit. Libraries were constructed in a second round of multiplex PCR, after which size selection and purification were performed. Paired-end sequencing of the libraries was performed with 100 bp reads on an Illumina HiSeq2000. As for the authors' bioinformatics: SOAPnuke was used to process the raw data, throwing out any read that contained adapters or uncalled bases, had a mean Phred below 15, or lacked an exact constant-primer or identifier match. High-quality paired reads were merged using COPE v1.2.5, and each unique nucleotide sequence was defined as a clonotype. MiTCR v1.1 was used to align clonotypes to the IMGT TRBV, TRBD and TRBJ reference segments. Only V-J combinations with frequency above 0.0001, covering 99.2% of repertoires, were analysed. The TCS score was defined as F50 (clonal expansion) divided by E x V (chaos), with BLOSUM62-based TCRdist calculated between CDR3 peptides within each V-J. Welch's t-statistics and random forest reduced fewer than 600 V-J features to 13, which were used in a naive Bayes classifier (R e1071). TCRdb reprocessing: public reads trimmed at Q25 with fastp, clones called with MiXCR, in-frame beta chains kept. Records with the same CDR3 protein are collapsed into one entry carrying the most frequent genes and DNA. What appears here as the V and J calls and clone size reflects TCRdb's work, not the paper's. The sample table contains around 340,000 distinct CDR3 sequences; only one count was recorded for approximately 22% of them. The ten largest account for roughly 52% of the sample.

Stable Graves' hyperthyroidism was defined as the absence of progression to ophthalmopathy over 18 months of follow-up. Hyperthyroidism patients were newly diagnosed, with disease duration under 2 months, and aged 18 to 65 years. Patients with uncontrolled infections, other autoimmune diseases, pregnancy or lactation were excluded. Diagnoses were established on the basis of clinical symptoms, serum thyroxine and TRAb, thyroid ultrasound, and orbital computed tomography. PBMCs were separated from roughly 9.3 ml of fresh peripheral blood using Ficoll-Paque density gradient centrifugation. Total RNA was extracted with Trizol reagent, and quality was checked on an Agilent 2100 Bioanalyzer. Many counts were recorded for this clonotype. Its recognized antigen is unknown. Base qualities are missing; no much larger clone stands one base away.

The specimen was blood. This receptor was identified in a woman aged 45-59 years with Graves' hyperthyroidism. The sequence links TRBV7-2 to TRBJ2-1; 7 nucleotides in the junction match TRBD2. The nucleotide sequence is given as TGTGCCAGCGGCTGGACGGGGGGACTTAATGAGCAGTTCTTC. It encodes CASGWTGGLNEQFF.